This T cell receptor (beta chain) stems from a study of OX40 agonist ivuxolimab in advanced cancers. V lost 7 bases and J lost 5; bases outside the gene matches: 8. Germline loops: CDR1 LNHDA, CDR2 SQIVND (reference sequence). The length of the CDR3 is 15 residues. The method was immunoSEQ multiplex PCR; TCRdb's version includes in-frame clones alone and lacks a portion of them. This sample carries about 120,000 clones, approximately 92% of them seen once, and the ten largest clones take roughly 0.15%. The chain couples TRBV19 to TRBJ2-2; 9 bases are a match to TRBD1. This material consisted of CD4+ or CD8+ T cells sorted from blood, taken in a trial of the OX40 agonist ivuxolimab. The clonotype originates from an adult with an advanced solid tumor such as melanoma, head and neck, liver or kidney cancer. The CDR3 nucleotides are TGTGCCAGTAATCGCCCCGGGACAGGGACCGGGGAGCTGTTTTTT. As protein: CASNRPGTGTGELFF.